A selection of T cell receptor beta chains follows, all from one sample in a study of OX40 agonist ivuxolimab in advanced cancers. The data were produced by immunoSEQ multiplex PCR, yet TCRdb's version contains in-frame clones alone and is incomplete. The repertoire holds about 96,000 clones, less than 95% seen once, with 1.5% to 2% in the top ten. This material consisted of CD4+ or CD8+ T cells sorted from blood, taken in a trial of the OX40 agonist ivuxolimab. The receptors here all came from an adult with an advanced solid tumor such as melanoma, head and neck, liver or kidney cancer. The CDR3 runs from the conserved cysteine through the conserved F or W. Each record gives: clone size, J gene, V gene, D gene, CDR3 protein, CDR3 DNA. D genes are given only for firm matches. Clone sizes are given selectively: once, few, many, or a class where the clone is expanded.

clone size: few; J gene: TRBJ2-2; V gene: TRBV28; D gene: NA; CDR3 protein: CASTQWGVAGELFF; CDR3 DNA: TGTGCCAGCACCCAATGGGGGGTCGCCGGGGAGCTGTTTTTT
clone size: NA; J gene: TRBJ1-1; V gene: TRBV5-1; D gene: NA; CDR3 protein: CATSWKGENTEAFF; CDR3 DNA: TGCGCCACCAGCTGGAAAGGAGAGAACACTGAAGCTTTCTTT
clone size: NA; J gene: TRBJ1-2; V gene: TRBV7-9; D gene: TRBD1; CDR3 protein: CASSPGGVDYGYTF; CDR3 DNA: TGTGCCAGCAGCCCAGGGGGGGTCGACTATGGCTACACCTTC
clone size: NA; J gene: TRBJ2-2; V gene: TRBV5-5; D gene: NA; CDR3 protein: CASSFSPGTTGELFF; CDR3 DNA: TGTGCCAGCAGCTTTAGTCCCGGGACCACCGGGGAGCTGTTTTTT
clone size: NA; J gene: TRBJ1-3; V gene: TRBV6-9; D gene: NA; CDR3 protein: CASSYRPGAFGNTIYF; CDR3 DNA: TGTGCCAGCAGTTATCGCCCAGGGGCCTTTGGAAACACCATATATTTT
clone size: NA; J gene: TRBJ2-1; V gene: TRBV5-4; D gene: NA; CDR3 protein: CASSLGGSTYNEQFF; CDR3 DNA: TGTGCCAGCAGCCTCGGGGGCTCCACCTACAATGAGCAGTTCTTC
clone size: NA; J gene: TRBJ2-7; V gene: TRBV6-1; D gene: TRBD2; CDR3 protein: CASSESGGRVGEQYF; CDR3 DNA: TGTGCCAGCAGTGAAAGCGGCGGGAGGGTCGGCGAGCAGTACTTC
clone size: NA; J gene: TRBJ2-3; V gene: TRBV5-1; D gene: NA; CDR3 protein: CASSPARPDTQYF; CDR3 DNA: TGCGCCAGCAGCCCGGCGAGGCCAGATACGCAGTATTTT
clone size: few; J gene: TRBJ2-1; V gene: TRBV2; D gene: TRBD2; CDR3 protein: CASSAGTSGPYNEQFF; CDR3 DNA: TGTGCCAGCAGCGCCGGGACTAGCGGGCCCTACAATGAGCAGTTCTTC
clone size: NA; J gene: TRBJ1-1; V gene: TRBV6-5; D gene: NA; CDR3 protein: CASRTWGGTVAEAFF; CDR3 DNA: TGTGCCAGCAGAACCTGGGGGGGAACGGTCGCTGAAGCTTTCTTT
clone size: NA; J gene: TRBJ2-1; V gene: TRBV30; D gene: NA; CDR3 protein: CAWSTSSGSTSYNEQFF; CDR3 DNA: TGTGCCTGGAGTACCTCGTCAGGTTCCACCTCCTACAATGAGCAGTTCTTC
clone size: NA; J gene: TRBJ2-7; V gene: TRBV28; D gene: NA; CDR3 protein: CASSRGFVANEQYF; CDR3 DNA: TGTGCCAGCAGTAGGGGCTTTGTAGCAAACGAGCAGTACTTC
clone size: NA; J gene: TRBJ2-2; V gene: TRBV19; D gene: TRBD2; CDR3 protein: CASNSAGGVGELFF; CDR3 DNA: TGTGCCAGTAACTCAGCGGGAGGAGTAGGGGAGCTGTTTTTT
clone size: NA; J gene: TRBJ2-6; V gene: TRBV25-1; D gene: NA; CDR3 protein: CASSPPGGATGANVLTF; CDR3 DNA: TGTGCCAGCAGTCCCCCAGGGGGGGCTACTGGGGCCAACGTCCTGACTTTC
clone size: NA; J gene: TRBJ2-2; V gene: TRBV5-5; D gene: TRBD1; CDR3 protein: CASSFSGQGNTGELFF; CDR3 DNA: TGTGCCAGCAGCTTCTCGGGACAGGGGAACACCGGGGAGCTGTTTTTT
clone size: NA; J gene: TRBJ2-7; V gene: TRBV6-1; D gene: NA; CDR3 protein: CASSGPRATYEQYF; CDR3 DNA: TGTGCCAGCAGTGGACCTCGGGCAACCTACGAGCAGTACTTC
clone size: NA; J gene: TRBJ2-7; V gene: TRBV27; D gene: NA; CDR3 protein: CASSFQTPWGDRAYEQYF; CDR3 DNA: TGTGCCAGCAGTTTCCAGACTCCCTGGGGGGATAGGGCCTACGAGCAGTACTTC
clone size: NA; J gene: TRBJ2-5; V gene: TRBV9; D gene: NA; CDR3 protein: CASSPTGIPGGETQYF; CDR3 DNA: TGTGCCAGCAGCCCCACGGGTATTCCCGGTGGGGAGACCCAGTACTTC
clone size: NA; J gene: TRBJ1-4; V gene: TRBV29-1; D gene: NA; CDR3 protein: CSVDPYGGVTNEKLFF; CDR3 DNA: TGCAGCGTTGATCCTTACGGAGGGGTAACTAATGAAAAACTGTTTTTT
clone size: NA; J gene: TRBJ2-7; V gene: TRBV2; D gene: NA; CDR3 protein: CASSTRTALTYEQYF; CDR3 DNA: TGTGCCAGCAGTACTCGGACAGCTCTGACCTACGAGCAGTACTTC
clone size: few; J gene: TRBJ2-7; V gene: TRBV5-4; D gene: TRBD2; CDR3 protein: CASSPDLAVSYEQYF; CDR3 DNA: TGTGCCAGCAGCCCGGACCTAGCGGTGTCCTACGAGCAGTACTTC
clone size: NA; J gene: TRBJ2-5; V gene: TRBV27; D gene: TRBD1; CDR3 protein: CASSLLTGKETQYF; CDR3 DNA: TGTGCCAGCAGTTTATTGACAGGGAAAGAGACCCAGTACTTC
clone size: once; J gene: TRBJ2-5; V gene: TRBV5-1; D gene: TRBD2; CDR3 protein: CASSQGLARYQETQYF; CDR3 DNA: TGCGCCAGCAGCCAGGGACTAGCCAGGTACCAAGAGACCCAGTACTTC
clone size: NA; J gene: TRBJ2-3; V gene: TRBV9; D gene: NA; CDR3 protein: CASSELTDTQYF; CDR3 DNA: TGTGCCAGCAGCGAACTCACAGATACGCAGTATTTT
clone size: once; J gene: TRBJ2-7; V gene: TRBV6-5; D gene: NA; CDR3 protein: CASSYGAGGYEQYF; CDR3 DNA: TGTGCCAGCAGTTACGGGGCAGGTGGCTACGAGCAGTACTTC
clone size: once; J gene: TRBJ2-3; V gene: TRBV30; D gene: NA; CDR3 protein: CAWKTTSGGTQYF; CDR3 DNA: TGTGCCTGGAAAACGACCTCCGGAGGTACGCAGTATTTT
clone size: NA; J gene: TRBJ2-3; V gene: TRBV18; D gene: NA; CDR3 protein: CASSPGAVDTQYF; CDR3 DNA: TGTGCCAGCTCACCAGGAGCGGTTGATACGCAGTATTTT
clone size: NA; J gene: TRBJ1-1; V gene: TRBV11-3; D gene: NA; CDR3 protein: CASNLPNTEAFF; CDR3 DNA: TGTGCCAGCAACTTACCTAACACTGAAGCTTTCTTT
clone size: NA; J gene: TRBJ1-2; V gene: TRBV7-2; D gene: NA; CDR3 protein: CASSPERGRAYGYTF; CDR3 DNA: TGTGCCAGCAGCCCCGAGCGGGGGCGGGCCTATGGCTACACCTTC
clone size: NA; J gene: TRBJ2-1; V gene: TRBV7-2; D gene: TRBD1; CDR3 protein: CASSSIVPDRGRFNEQFF; CDR3 DNA: TGTGCCAGCAGCTCCATTGTTCCCGACAGGGGGCGCTTTAATGAGCAGTTCTTC
clone size: NA; J gene: TRBJ2-3; V gene: TRBV5-4; D gene: NA; CDR3 protein: CASSLAGLNTQYF; CDR3 DNA: TGTGCCAGCAGCTTGGCGGGGTTGAATACGCAGTATTTT
clone size: NA; J gene: TRBJ2-5; V gene: TRBV7-9; D gene: TRBD1; CDR3 protein: CASSPPYRQGAKTQYF; CDR3 DNA: TGTGCCAGCAGCCCACCCTACAGACAGGGTGCGAAGACCCAGTACTTC
clone size: NA; J gene: TRBJ2-3; V gene: TRBV5-1; D gene: TRBD1; CDR3 protein: CASSLEGGEVDTQYF; CDR3 DNA: TGCGCCAGCAGCTTGGAAGGGGGCGAGGTAGATACGCAGTATTTT
clone size: once; J gene: TRBJ2-3; V gene: TRBV2; D gene: TRBD2; CDR3 protein: CASKGLASSTDTQYF; CDR3 DNA: TGTGCCAGCAAGGGACTAGCCTCTTCCACAGATACGCAGTATTTT
clone size: NA; J gene: TRBJ2-5; V gene: TRBV27; D gene: TRBD2; CDR3 protein: CASSHTKLAGAAAKETQYF; CDR3 DNA: TGTGCCAGCAGTCACACCAAACTAGCGGGAGCGGCAGCTAAAGAGACCCAGTACTTC
clone size: NA; J gene: TRBJ1-5; V gene: TRBV6-5; D gene: NA; CDR3 protein: CASGNRHQPQHF; CDR3 DNA: TGTGCCAGCGGGAACCGGCATCAGCCCCAGCATTTT
clone size: NA; J gene: TRBJ2-7; V gene: TRBV2; D gene: NA; CDR3 protein: CASRDSPGYEQYF; CDR3 DNA: TGTGCCAGCAGAGACAGTCCTGGCTACGAGCAGTACTTC
clone size: NA; J gene: TRBJ1-1; V gene: TRBV7-6; D gene: NA; CDR3 protein: CASSLVKNTEAFF; CDR3 DNA: TGTGCCAGCAGCTTAGTTAAGAACACTGAAGCTTTCTTT
clone size: NA; J gene: TRBJ2-1; V gene: TRBV6-5; D gene: TRBD2; CDR3 protein: CASRVLAGGPDEQFF; CDR3 DNA: TGTGCCAGCAGGGTACTAGCGGGAGGGCCGGATGAGCAGTTCTTC
clone size: NA; J gene: TRBJ2-5; V gene: TRBV10-3; D gene: TRBD2; CDR3 protein: CAIALEASGGQETQYF; CDR3 DNA: TGTGCCATCGCCCTTGAGGCTAGCGGGGGCCAAGAGACCCAGTACTTC
clone size: NA; J gene: TRBJ2-3; V gene: TRBV11-2; D gene: NA; CDR3 protein: CASSLGVAELGDTQYF; CDR3 DNA: TGTGCCAGCAGCTTGGGAGTAGCGGAGCTAGGAGATACGCAGTATTTT
clone size: once; J gene: TRBJ2-7; V gene: TRBV5-4; D gene: NA; CDR3 protein: CASSLSGSSSYEQYF; CDR3 DNA: TGTGCCAGCAGCTTATCCGGGTCCAGCTCCTACGAGCAGTACTTC
clone size: NA; J gene: TRBJ2-4; V gene: TRBV19; D gene: TRBD2; CDR3 protein: CASSIVAGGDIQYF; CDR3 DNA: TGTGCCAGTAGTATCGTAGCGGGAGGGGACATTCAGTACTTC
clone size: NA; J gene: TRBJ2-1; V gene: TRBV6-5; D gene: TRBD1; CDR3 protein: CASSPTGASYNEQFF; CDR3 DNA: TGTGCCAGCAGCCCAACAGGGGCTTCCTACAATGAGCAGTTCTTC
clone size: once; J gene: TRBJ2-5; V gene: TRBV7-2; D gene: TRBD2; CDR3 protein: CASSLGLAGLQETQYF; CDR3 DNA: TGTGCCAGCAGCTTAGGACTAGCGGGACTCCAAGAGACCCAGTACTTC
clone size: NA; J gene: TRBJ1-1; V gene: TRBV19; D gene: TRBD1; CDR3 protein: CASSRTGVYTEAFF; CDR3 DNA: TGTGCCAGTAGTCGAACAGGGGTCTATACTGAAGCTTTCTTT